One T cell receptor beta chain is described in this entry. Its antigen target is currently unknown. One base away there is no much larger clone; base qualities are not given. Whole blood was collected in K2EDTA tubes by collaborating institutions according to the institutions' own protocols. For TCRbeta analysis, collaborators shipped samples in one of three forms: frozen whole blood, isolated PBMCs, or DNA extracted from either of those sample types. These data originate in a study of blood T cell repertoires in COVID-19 (dated by TCRdb to the early 2020s). In the study overall: Samples covering the acute and convalescent phases of COVID-19 were provided by collaborators in the United States, Italy and Spain. The material from the prospective study consisted of cDNA or gDNA derived from T cells, B-cell-depleted T cells, or PBMCs. Subjects who had been exposed to COVID-19, were actively infected with it, or had recovered from it provided the deeply sampled blood TCRbeta repertoires that made up the dataset. The repertoires were made available in a free public database intended to serve as a resource for research on the immune response to SARS-CoV-2. Samples came from the ongoing ImmuneRACE study (first 160 participants) plus 1,254 subjects from 6 global collaborators. A de-identified subject ID, COVID-19 status, age in years and sex were almost always included in the sample metadata. HLA class I and class II types, where available, came from metadata supplied by the sample provider rather than from assay-based typing.

TCRbeta CDR3 regions were amplified from genomic DNA by means of the immunoSEQ Assay, a bias-controlled multiplex PCR. The published analysis was carried out like this. The number of nucleated cells in each sample was estimated from the amplification of reference gene primers within the assay. To quantify the absolute abundance of each unique TCRbeta CDR3 rearrangement, sequence reads were collapsed and filtered. For each sample, productive Simpson clonality was calculated by taking the square root of Simpson's diversity index across productive rearrangements. This is the immuneACCESS table as TCRdb keeps it, with only in-frame sequences that have V and J called. A part of the clones is gone; compared with another copy, unresolved V genes explain less than half, and the rest is unexplained. D and trimming were read from the DNA, whereas the V and J calls and clone size are those reported in that table. The sample table holds roughly 230,000 clones, of which more than 65% were seen once. The top ten clonotypes cover about 7.4% of the sample.

Measured from the cysteine to the phenylalanine, the CDR3 is 18 residues long. The retained sequence is limited to the CDR3, 54 bases, with the frame set at the first base. The germline V gene provides CDR1 SGHVS and CDR2 FQNEAQ. Trimming removed 5 bases from V and 4 bases from J; the gene matches leave 14 bases unexplained. Overall results and qualifications from the work: The quantity of clinical and demographic metadata differed by source and by participant and was supplied without curation.

The sample was peripheral blood. The receptor chain draws on TRBV7-8 and TRBJ2-3; 11 of the junction bases match TRBD2. The TCR sequence derives from an elderly woman with acute or convalescent COVID-19. The nucleotide sequence is TGTGCCAGCAGCCCAAAGGAGGGTAGCGGGGGGGGTGCAGATACGCAGTATTTT. Protein translation: CASSPKEGSGGGADTQYF.